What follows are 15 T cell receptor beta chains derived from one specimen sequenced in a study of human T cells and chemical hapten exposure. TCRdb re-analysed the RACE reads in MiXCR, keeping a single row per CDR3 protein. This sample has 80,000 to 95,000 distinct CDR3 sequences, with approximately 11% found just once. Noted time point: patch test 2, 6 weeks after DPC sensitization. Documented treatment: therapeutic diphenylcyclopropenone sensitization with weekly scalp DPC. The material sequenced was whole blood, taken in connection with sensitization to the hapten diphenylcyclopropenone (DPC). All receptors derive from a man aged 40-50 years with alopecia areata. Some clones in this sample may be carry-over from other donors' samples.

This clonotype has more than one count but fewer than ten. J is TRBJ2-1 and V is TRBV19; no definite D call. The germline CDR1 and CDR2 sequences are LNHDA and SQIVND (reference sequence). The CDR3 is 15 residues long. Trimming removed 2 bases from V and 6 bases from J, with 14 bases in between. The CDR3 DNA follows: TGTGCCAGTAGTATATCGCCTAGGACCAGCAATGAGCAGTTCTTC. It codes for CASSISPRTSNEQFF.

The CDR3 reads CASGVERSDTQYF. The CDR3 DNA sequence: TGTGCCAGCGGCGTGGAGAGGTCAGATACGCAGTATTTT. J is TRBJ2-3 and V is TRBV28; D is unresolved. The CDR3 length is 13 residues. Germline assignment: CDR1 MDHEN and CDR2 SYDVKM. The V gene lost 8 bases and the J gene lost 4 bases, with 13 bases spanning the gap.

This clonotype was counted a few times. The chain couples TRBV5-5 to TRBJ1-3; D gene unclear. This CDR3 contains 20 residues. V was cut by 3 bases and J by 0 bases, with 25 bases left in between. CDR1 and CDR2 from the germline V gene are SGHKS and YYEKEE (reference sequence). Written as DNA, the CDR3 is TGTGCCAGCAGCTCGTCCTTAGGAGGATCTACCGTCGCCTCTGGAAACACCATATATTTT. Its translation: CASSSSLGGSTVASGNTIYF.

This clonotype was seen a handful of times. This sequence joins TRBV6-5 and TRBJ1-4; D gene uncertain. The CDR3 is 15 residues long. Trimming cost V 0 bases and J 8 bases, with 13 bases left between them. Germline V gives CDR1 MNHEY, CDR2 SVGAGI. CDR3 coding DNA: TGTGCCAGCAGTTACTCACCCGGATCGAGGGAAAAACTGTTTTTT. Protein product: CASSYSPGSREKLFF.

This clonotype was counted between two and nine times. DNA of the CDR3: TGTGCCAGCCAGTTCTCTGGGGCCAACGTCCTGACTTTC. Amino acids: CASQFSGANVLTF. The gene calls are TRBV7-2 and TRBJ2-6; the D is unclear. CDR3 length: 13 residues. V lost 8 bases and J lost 0, with 5 bases in between. Germline V gene lookup returns CDR1 SGHTA and CDR2 FQGNSA.

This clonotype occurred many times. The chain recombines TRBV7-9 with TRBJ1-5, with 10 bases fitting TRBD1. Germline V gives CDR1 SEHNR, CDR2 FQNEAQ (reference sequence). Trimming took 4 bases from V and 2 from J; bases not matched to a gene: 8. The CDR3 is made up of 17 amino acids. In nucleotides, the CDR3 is TGTGCCAGCAGCTATTCAACTGGGACAGGGGGCAATCAGCCCCAGCATTTT. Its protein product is CASSYSTGTGGNQPQHF.

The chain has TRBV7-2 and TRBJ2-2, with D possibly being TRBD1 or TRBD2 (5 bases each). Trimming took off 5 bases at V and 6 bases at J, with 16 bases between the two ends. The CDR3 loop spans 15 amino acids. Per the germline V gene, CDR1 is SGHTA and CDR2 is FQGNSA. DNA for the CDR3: TGTGCCAGCAGCCCCGCGCGAGTGGGACCCGGGGAGCTGTTTTTT. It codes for CASSPARVGPGELFF. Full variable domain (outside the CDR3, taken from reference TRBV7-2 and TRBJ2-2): GAGVSQSPSNKVTEKGKDVELRCDPISGHTALYWYRQSLGQGLEFLIYFQGNSAPDKSGLPSDRFSAERTGGSVSTLTIQRTQQEDSAVYLCASSPARVGPGELFFGEGSRLTVL.

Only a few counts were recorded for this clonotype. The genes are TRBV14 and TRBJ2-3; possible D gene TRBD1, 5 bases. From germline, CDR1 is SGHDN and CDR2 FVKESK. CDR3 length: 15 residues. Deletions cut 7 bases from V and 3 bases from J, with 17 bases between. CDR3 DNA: TGTGCCAGCACCCCGGCGCAGGGATGGACAGATACGCAGTATTTT. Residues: CASTPAQGWTDTQYF.

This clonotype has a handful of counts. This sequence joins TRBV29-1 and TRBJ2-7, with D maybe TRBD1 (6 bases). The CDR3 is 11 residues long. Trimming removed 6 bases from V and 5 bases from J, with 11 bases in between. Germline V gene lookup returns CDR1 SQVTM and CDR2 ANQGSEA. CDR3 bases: TGCAGCGTGCTACAGGGCAACGAGCAGTACGTC. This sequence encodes CSVLQGNEQYV.

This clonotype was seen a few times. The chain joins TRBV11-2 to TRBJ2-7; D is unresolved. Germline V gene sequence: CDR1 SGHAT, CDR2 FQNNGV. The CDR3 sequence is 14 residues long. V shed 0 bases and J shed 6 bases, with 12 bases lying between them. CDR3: CASSLDLRRAEQYV. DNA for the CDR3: TGTGCCAGCAGCTTAGATCTCCGCCGTGCCGAGCAGTACGTC.

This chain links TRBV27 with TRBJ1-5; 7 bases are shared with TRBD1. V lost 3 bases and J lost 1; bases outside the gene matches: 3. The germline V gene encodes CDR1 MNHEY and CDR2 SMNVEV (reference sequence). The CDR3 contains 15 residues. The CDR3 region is CASSLTGSSNQPQHF. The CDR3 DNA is TGTGCCAGCAGTTTGACAGGGTCGAGCAATCAGCCCCAGCATTTT.

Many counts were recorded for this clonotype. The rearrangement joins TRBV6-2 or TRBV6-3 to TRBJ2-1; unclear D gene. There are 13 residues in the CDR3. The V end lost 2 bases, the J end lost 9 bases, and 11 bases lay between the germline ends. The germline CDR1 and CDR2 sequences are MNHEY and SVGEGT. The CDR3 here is CASSYKVTGEQFF. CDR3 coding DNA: TGTGCCAGCAGTTACAAAGTCACCGGTGAGCAGTTCTTC.

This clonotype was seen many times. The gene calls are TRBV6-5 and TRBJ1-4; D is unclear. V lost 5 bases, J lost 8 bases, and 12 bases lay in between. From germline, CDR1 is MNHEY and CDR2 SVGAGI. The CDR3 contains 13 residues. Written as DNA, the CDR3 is TGTGCCAGCAGTGGTGCCAGTGCAGAAAAACTGTTTTTT. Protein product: CASSGASAEKLFF.

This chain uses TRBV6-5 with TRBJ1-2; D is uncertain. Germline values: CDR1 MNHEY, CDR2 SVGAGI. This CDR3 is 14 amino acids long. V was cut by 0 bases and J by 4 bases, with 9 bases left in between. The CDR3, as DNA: TGTGCCAGCAGTTACTCGAAGGACGGCTATGGCTACACCTTC. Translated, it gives CASSYSKDGYGYTF.

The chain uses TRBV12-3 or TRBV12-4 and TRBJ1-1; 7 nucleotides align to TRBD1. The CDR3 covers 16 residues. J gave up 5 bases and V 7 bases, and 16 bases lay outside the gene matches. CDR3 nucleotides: TGTGCCAGCAACCCGATGACAGGGCTGGAGGAAACTGAAGCTTTCTTT. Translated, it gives CASNPMTGLEETEAFF.